The T cell receptor beta chain described here comes from a study of T-cell memory formation after mild COVID-19. Whole-study results and caveats: Pre-infection memory showed some responding clones, and this suggested that cross-reactive memory joined.

UMIs and sample barcodes were carried by the TCR alpha and TCR beta cDNA libraries that 5'RACE produced using constant-segment primers. TCRdb recomputed calls from the 5' RACE reads with MiXCR, one row per CDR3 protein. The table lists 350,000 to 450,000 distinct CDR3 sequences, around 27% of them singletons. Concerning this clonotype itself: Its antigen is currently unknown.

The CDR3 is made up of 15 amino acids. Germline CDR1 and CDR2: MNHEY and SMNVEV (reference sequence). The V and J ends lost 2 bases and 4 bases respectively, with 12 bases between them. V and J are TRBV27 and TRBJ2-1; TRBD2 is a possible D gene (5 bases). The receptor comes from an adult woman who had mild COVID-19 (a few samples of this study predate the infection). Cell type and time point are not known. The specimen was PBMCs or a T cell subset sorted from them (not recorded which). This CDR3 is CASSLIRGIYNEQFF. CDR3 sequence (DNA): TGTGCCAGCAGTTTAATCCGGGGAATTTACAATGAGCAGTTCTTC.